Presented here are 4 T cell receptor beta chains from one specimen sequenced in a study of T-cell reconstitution after alpha-beta-depleted transplantation in children. Unique molecular identifiers were incorporated into the prepared TCRbeta library. TCRdb itself ran the PCR reads through MiXCR, one entry per CDR3 protein. This sample has hundreds of thousands of distinct CDR3 sequences; roughly 13% occur once, and the top ten carry 0.79%. Sequencing used PBMCs, obtained before TCRalphabeta/CD19-depleted stem cell transplant. These receptors were taken from a girl aged 2 to 9 with congenital amegakaryocytic thrombocytopenia, due to receive a stem cell transplant.

This clonotype was counted ten times or more. V is TRBV28 and J is TRBJ2-7; possibly TRBD2 for D (5 bases). V lost 10 bases and J 2 bases, leaving 15 bases between the germline ends. Germline V gene data show CDR1 as MDHEN and CDR2 as SYDVKM. CDR3 length equals 13 residues. CDR3 in amino acids: CATGWLEAYEQYF. Here the CDR3 DNA reads TGTGCCACCGGGTGGCTGGAGGCCTACGAGCAGTACTTC.

The table lists this clonotype with many counts. The rearrangement uses TRBV5-6 and TRBJ2-5; 8 bases match TRBD1. With 4 bases clipped from V and 4 bases from J, the junction kept 6 bases outside the gene matches. Germline values: CDR1 SGHDT, CDR2 YYEEEE. This CDR3 spans 14 amino acids. The CDR3 protein is CASSPNGQGETQYF. CDR3 DNA: TGTGCCAGCAGCCCAAACGGACAGGGAGAGACCCAGTACTTC.

V and J are TRBV4-2 and TRBJ1-1; D remains ambiguous. From germline, CDR1 is LGHNA and CDR2 YNFKEQ. With 5 bases removed from V and 5 bases from J, the gap between germline ends came to 12 bases. The CDR3 has 13 residues. CDR3 residues: CASSTSGETEAFF. CDR3 coding DNA: TGTGCCAGCAGCACGTCCGGGGAGACTGAAGCTTTCTTT.

This clonotype was found many times. V and J are TRBV7-8 and TRBJ2-1; D is uncertain. Germline-derived CDR1 and CDR2 are SGHVS and FQNEAQ. The V gene lost 2 bases and the J gene lost 4 bases, with 12 bases spanning the gap. The CDR3 sequence is 15 residues long. The CDR3 region has the DNA TGTGCCAGCAGCTTAATGGCGAGTCATTACAATGAGCAGTTCTTC. Amino acid sequence: CASSLMASHYNEQFF.